The clone carrying this TCR beta chain was recorded many times. Its antigen is as yet unknown. Building of the TCR beta libraries involved iRepertoire HTBI primers and Arm-PCR of CDR3 regions. Via MiXCR, TCRdb re-called the multiplex PCR reads, giving one row per CDR3 protein. The sample lists 300,000 to 350,000 distinct CDR3 sequences; about 20% were seen once. Regarding time point: persistent/refractory GD, antithyroid drugs over 5 years with positive TRAb. Extracted RNA from PBMCs served as the source of the TCR library. The entry originates in a study of regulatory T cells in long-lasting Graves disease. Findings of the study overall: Compared with new cases, persistent Graves' patients showed reduced TCR diversity.

The source was peripheral blood mononuclear cells (PBMCs), collected when the disease was refractory, from a patient treated with antithyroid drugs. The clonotype was recovered from a female donor with Graves disease.

The DNA for the CDR3 is TGTGCCAGCAGCGTTGCCCCGACAGGGGGCTTTGGGCAGTACTTC. Amino acid sequence: CASSVAPTGGFGQYF. The chain employs TRBV12-3 or TRBV12-4 and TRBJ2-7; the match to TRBD1 covers 10 bases. This CDR3 region has 15 residues. The junction had 14 bases not matched to a gene; V was cut back by 6 bases and J by 9 bases.